This T cell receptor beta chain was sequenced for a study of blood T cell repertoires in COVID-19. About the research overall: Nucleic acid was either cDNA or gDNA, and it came from T cells, B-cell-depleted T cells, or PBMCs.

It was during active infection that Seattle patients were enrolled and then longitudinally followed. Original processing notes: Amplification from reference gene primers served as the basis for estimated nucleated cell counts. Profiled with immunoSEQ multiplex PCR; TCRdb holds only in-frame clones, not every one. The DNA was the basis for D and trimming; V, J and clone size are from that table. The data hold 300,000 to 450,000 clones, with roughly 89% observed a single time. The germline V gene has CDR1 MNHEY and CDR2 SMNVEV (reference sequence). Deletions cut 5 bases from V and 6 bases from J, with 13 bases between. The CDR3 contains 13 residues.

The sequencing sample was made of peripheral blood. This receptor was identified in a woman in her sixties or seventies with COVID-19, enrolled during active disease. The V call is TRBV27, the J call TRBJ1-1; no reliable D call. This CDR3 reads CASSAPWRAEAFF. The CDR3 nucleotides read TGTGCCAGCAGTGCCCCTTGGAGGGCTGAAGCTTTCTTT.